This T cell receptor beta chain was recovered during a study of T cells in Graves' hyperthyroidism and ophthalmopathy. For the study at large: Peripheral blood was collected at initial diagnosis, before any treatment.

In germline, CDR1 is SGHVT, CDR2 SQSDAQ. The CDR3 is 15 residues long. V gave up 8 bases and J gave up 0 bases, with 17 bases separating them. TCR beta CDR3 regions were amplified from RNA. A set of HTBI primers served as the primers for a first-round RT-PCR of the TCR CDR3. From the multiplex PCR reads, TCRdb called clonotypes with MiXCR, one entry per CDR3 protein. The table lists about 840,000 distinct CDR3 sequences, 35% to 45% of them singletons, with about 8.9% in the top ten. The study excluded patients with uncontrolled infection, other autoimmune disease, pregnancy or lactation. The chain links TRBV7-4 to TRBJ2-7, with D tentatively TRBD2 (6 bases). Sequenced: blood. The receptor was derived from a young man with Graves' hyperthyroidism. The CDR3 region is CASSEDAGFSYEQYF. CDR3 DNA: TGTGCCAGCTCAGAGGATGCGGGGTTCTCCTACGAGCAGTACTTC.